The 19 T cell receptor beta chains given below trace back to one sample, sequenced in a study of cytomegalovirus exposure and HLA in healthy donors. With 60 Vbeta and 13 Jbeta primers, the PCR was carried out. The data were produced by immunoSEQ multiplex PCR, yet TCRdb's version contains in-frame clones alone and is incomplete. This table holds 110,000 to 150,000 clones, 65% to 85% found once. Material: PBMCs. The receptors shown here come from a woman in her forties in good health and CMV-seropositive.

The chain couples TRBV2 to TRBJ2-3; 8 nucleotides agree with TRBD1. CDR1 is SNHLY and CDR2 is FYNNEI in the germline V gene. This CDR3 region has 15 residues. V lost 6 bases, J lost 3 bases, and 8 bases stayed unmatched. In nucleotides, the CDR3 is TGTGCCAGCAGATCCGGACAGGGCTTTACAGATACGCAGTATTTT. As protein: CASRSGQGFTDTQYF.

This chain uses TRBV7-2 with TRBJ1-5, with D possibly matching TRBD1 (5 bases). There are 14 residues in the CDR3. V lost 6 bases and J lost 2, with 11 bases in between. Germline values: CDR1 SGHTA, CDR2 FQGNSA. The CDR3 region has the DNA TGTGCCAGCAGTCTCGACAGAGGCAATCAGCCCCAGCATTTT. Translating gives CASSLDRGNQPQHF.

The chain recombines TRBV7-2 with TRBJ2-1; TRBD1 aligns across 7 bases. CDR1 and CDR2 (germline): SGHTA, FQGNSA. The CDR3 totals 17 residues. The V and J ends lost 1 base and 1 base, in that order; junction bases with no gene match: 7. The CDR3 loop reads CASSLVFTTGSYNEQFF. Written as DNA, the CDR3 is TGTGCCAGCAGCTTAGTATTTACGACAGGGTCCTACAATGAGCAGTTCTTC.

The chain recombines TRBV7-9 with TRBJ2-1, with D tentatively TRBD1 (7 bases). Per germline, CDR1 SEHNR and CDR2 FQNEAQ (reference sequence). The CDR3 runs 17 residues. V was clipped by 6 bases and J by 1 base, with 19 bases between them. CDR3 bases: TGTGCCAGCAGTCCAGGGGGGTGGAGCAGGTCCTACAATGAGCAGTTCTTC. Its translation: CASSPGGWSRSYNEQFF.

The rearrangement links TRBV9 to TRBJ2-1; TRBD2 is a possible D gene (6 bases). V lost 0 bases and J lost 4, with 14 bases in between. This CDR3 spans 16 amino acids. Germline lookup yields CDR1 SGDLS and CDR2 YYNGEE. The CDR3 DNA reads TGTGCCAGCAGCGTAGTGGGACGGGAGCCTTACAATGAGCAGTTCTTC. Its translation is CASSVVGREPYNEQFF.

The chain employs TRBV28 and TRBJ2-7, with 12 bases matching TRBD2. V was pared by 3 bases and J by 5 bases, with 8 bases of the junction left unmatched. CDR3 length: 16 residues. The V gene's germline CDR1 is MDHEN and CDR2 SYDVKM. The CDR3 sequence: CASSLVPSGGADEQYF. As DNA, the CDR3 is TGTGCCAGCAGTTTGGTTCCTAGCGGGGGGGCTGACGAGCAGTACTTC.

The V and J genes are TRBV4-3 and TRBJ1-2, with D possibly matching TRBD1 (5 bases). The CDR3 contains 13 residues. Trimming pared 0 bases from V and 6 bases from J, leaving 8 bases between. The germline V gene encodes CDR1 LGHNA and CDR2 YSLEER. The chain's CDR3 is CASSQDPGDGYTF. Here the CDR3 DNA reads TGCGCCAGCAGCCAAGATCCGGGGGATGGCTACACCTTC.

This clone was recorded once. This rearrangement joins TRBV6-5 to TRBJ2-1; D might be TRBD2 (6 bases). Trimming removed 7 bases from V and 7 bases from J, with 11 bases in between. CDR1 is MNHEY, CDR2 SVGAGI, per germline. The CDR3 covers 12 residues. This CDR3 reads CASTSGENEQFF. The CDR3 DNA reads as TGTGCCAGCACCTCGGGGGAGAATGAGCAGTTCTTC.

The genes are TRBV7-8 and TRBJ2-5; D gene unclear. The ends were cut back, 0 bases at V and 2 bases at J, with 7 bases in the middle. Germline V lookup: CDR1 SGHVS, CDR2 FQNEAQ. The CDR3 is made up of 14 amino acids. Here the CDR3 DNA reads TGTGCCAGCAGCTTAGCTGAAGCGCAAGAGACCCAGTACTTC. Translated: CASSLAEAQETQYF.

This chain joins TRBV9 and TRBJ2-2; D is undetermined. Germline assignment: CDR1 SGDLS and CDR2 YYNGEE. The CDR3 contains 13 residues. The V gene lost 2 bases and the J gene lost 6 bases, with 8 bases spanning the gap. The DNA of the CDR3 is TGTGCCAGCAGCGTCACACAGTCCGGGGAGCTGTTTTTT. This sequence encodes CASSVTQSGELFF. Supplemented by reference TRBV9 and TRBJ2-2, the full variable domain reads DSGVTQTPKHLITATGQRVTLRCSPRSGDLSVYWYQQSLDQGLQFLIQYYNGEERAKGNILERFSAQQFPDLHSELNLSSLELGDSALYFCASSVTQSGELFFGEGSRLTVL.

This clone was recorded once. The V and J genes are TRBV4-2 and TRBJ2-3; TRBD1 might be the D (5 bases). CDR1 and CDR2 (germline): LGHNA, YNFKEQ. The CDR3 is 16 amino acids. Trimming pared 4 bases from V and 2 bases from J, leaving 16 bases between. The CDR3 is CASSPLNPGITDTQYF. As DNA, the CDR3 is TGTGCCAGCAGCCCCCTTAACCCAGGGATCACAGATACGCAGTATTTT.

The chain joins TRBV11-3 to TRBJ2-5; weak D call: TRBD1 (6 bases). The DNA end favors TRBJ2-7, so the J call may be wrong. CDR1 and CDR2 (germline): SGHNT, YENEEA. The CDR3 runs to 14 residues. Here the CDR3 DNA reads TGTGCCAGCAGCGATTACAGGGCCCCCTACGAGCAGTACTTC. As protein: CASSDYRAPYEQYF.

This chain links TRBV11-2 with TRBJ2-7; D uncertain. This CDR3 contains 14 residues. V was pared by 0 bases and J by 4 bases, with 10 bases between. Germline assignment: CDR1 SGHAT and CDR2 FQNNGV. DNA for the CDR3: TGTGCCAGCAGCTTAGATCCGGGTATTTACGAGCAGTACTTC. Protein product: CASSLDPGIYEQYF.

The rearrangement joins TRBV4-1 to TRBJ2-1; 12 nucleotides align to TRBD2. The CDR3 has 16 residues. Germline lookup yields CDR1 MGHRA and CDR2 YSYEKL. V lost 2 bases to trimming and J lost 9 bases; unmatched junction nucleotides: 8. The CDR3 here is CASSQSSGGAVREQFF. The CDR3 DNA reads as TGCGCCAGCAGCCAATCTAGCGGGGGGGCTGTACGTGAGCAGTTCTTC.

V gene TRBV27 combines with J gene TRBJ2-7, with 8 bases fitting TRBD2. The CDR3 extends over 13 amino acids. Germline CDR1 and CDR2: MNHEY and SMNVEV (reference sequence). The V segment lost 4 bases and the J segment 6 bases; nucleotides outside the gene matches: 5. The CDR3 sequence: CASSYSGGVEQYF. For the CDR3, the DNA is TGTGCCAGCAGTTACTCCGGGGGGGTCGAGCAGTACTTC.

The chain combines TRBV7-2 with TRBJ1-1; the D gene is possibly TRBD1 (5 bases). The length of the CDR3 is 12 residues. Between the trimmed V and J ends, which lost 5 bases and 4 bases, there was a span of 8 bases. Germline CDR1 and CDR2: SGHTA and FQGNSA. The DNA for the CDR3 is TGTGCCAGCAGCGCCAGGGCCACTGAAGCTTTCTTT. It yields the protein CASSARATEAFF.

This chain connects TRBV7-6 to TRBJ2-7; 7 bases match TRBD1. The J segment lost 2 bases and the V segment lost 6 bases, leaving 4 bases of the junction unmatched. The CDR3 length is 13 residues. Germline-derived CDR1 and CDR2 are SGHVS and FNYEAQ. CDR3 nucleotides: TGTGCCAGCAGATCTACAGGGGCCTACGAGCAGTACTTC. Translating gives CASRSTGAYEQYF.

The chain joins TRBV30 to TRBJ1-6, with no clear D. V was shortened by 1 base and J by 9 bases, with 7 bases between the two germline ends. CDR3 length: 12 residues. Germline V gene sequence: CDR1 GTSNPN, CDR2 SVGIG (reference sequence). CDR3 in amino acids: CAWSGVLSPLHF. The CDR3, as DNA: TGTGCCTGGAGTGGCGTACTTTCACCCCTCCACTTT. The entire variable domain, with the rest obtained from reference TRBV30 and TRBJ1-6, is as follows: SQTIHQWPATLVQPVGSPLSLECTVEGTSNPNLYWYRQAAGRGLQLLFYSVGIGQISSEVPQNLSASRPQDRQFILSSKKLLLSDSGFYLCAWSGVLSPLHFGNGTRLTVT.

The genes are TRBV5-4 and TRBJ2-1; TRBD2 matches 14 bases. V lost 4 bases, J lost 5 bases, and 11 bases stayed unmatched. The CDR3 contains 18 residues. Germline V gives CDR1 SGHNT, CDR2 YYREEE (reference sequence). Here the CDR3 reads CASSVGLAGGRTNNEQFF. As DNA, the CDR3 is TGTGCCAGCAGCGTCGGACTAGCGGGGGGTCGGACTAACAATGAGCAGTTCTTC.